One sample yielded the 25 T cell receptor beta chains listed below, sequenced in a study of T-cell reconstitution after alpha-beta-depleted transplantation in children. Unique molecular identifiers were incorporated when the TCRbeta library was constructed. TCRdb analysed the PCR reads with MiXCR anew, one entry per CDR3 protein. Of about 440,000 distinct CDR3 sequences in the sample, 43% were seen once. The sample here was PBMCs, taken before TCRalphabeta/CD19-depleted stem cell transplant. These receptors all come from a girl aged 2 to 9 with aplastic anemia, due to receive a stem cell transplant.

The chain employs TRBV6-5 and TRBJ1-1; 11 bases map to TRBD1. Unmatched junction bases numbered 3, after V lost 0 bases and J lost 0 bases. Per the germline V gene, CDR1 is MNHEY and CDR2 is SVGAGI. This CDR3 has 17 amino acids. CDR3 bases: TGTGCCAGCAGTTACTCGCGGACAGGGGGCATGAACACTGAAGCTTTCTTT. Translating it yields CASSYSRTGGMNTEAFF.

This chain uses TRBV10-3 with TRBJ2-7; D is ambiguous. CDR1 ENHRY and CDR2 SYGVKD come from the germline V gene. The V end lost 8 bases, the J end lost 1 base, and 6 bases lay between the germline ends. The CDR3 contains 11 residues. The CDR3 is CAIGVSYEQYF. The CDR3 nucleotides are TGTGCCATCGGGGTATCCTACGAGCAGTACTTC.

There are a few counts of this clonotype. A read error may explain this, as a much larger clone is one base away. V is TRBV12-3 or TRBV12-4 and J is TRBJ1-1, with no clear D. The V end lost 2 bases, the J end lost 2 bases, and 6 bases lay between the germline ends. This CDR3 contains 13 residues. As DNA, the CDR3 is TGTGCCAGCAGTTTAAAGGCTAACACTGAAGCTTTCTTT. Encoded protein: CASSLKANTEAFF.

This clonotype was seen repeatedly, ten times or more. This chain joins TRBV28 and TRBJ1-3; D is undetermined. Trimming shortened V by 6 bases and J by 0 bases, and 15 bases separated the two germline ends. The CDR3 sequence is 16 residues long. Germline-derived CDR1 and CDR2 are MDHEN and SYDVKM. The chain's CDR3 is CASSRIYQSSGNTIYF. The CDR3 bases are TGTGCCAGCAGCCGGATCTATCAGAGCTCTGGAAACACCATATATTTT.

This clonotype was found a few times. The V gene is TRBV5-6, the J gene TRBJ2-5, with D hard to call. The V end lost 0 bases, the J end lost 3 bases, and 9 bases lay between the germline ends. The CDR3 contains 14 residues. Germline V gene data show CDR1 as SGHDT and CDR2 as YYEEEE. CDR3 nucleotides: TGTGCCAGCAGCTTGGGAGGTTCTGAAGAGACCCAGTACTTC. Translation gives CASSLGGSEETQYF.

The table lists this clonotype with a count of one. The rearrangement joins TRBV6-5 to TRBJ2-3, with D unresolved. Germline V gene sequence: CDR1 MNHEY, CDR2 SVGAGI. The CDR3 length is 15 residues. Trimming took 0 bases from V and 11 from J, leaving 18 bases between them. CDR3 residues: CASSYSTFKVSEQYF. In DNA, the CDR3 is TGTGCCAGCAGTTACTCGACGTTTAAGGTGTCTGAGCAGTATTTT.

The sample holds a few counts of this clonotype. The gene calls are TRBV6-1 and TRBJ2-7, with 7 bases fitting TRBD1. Trimming cost V 10 bases and J 4 bases; bases outside gene matches: 13. The germline gives CDR1 MNHNS, CDR2 SASEGT. The length of the CDR3 is 14 residues. Here the CDR3 DNA reads TGTGCCACCGCACGGATAGGGGGCTTTTACGAGCAGTACTTC. Amino acids: CATARIGGFYEQYF.

Here the CDR3 reads CASSSRQGSNQPQHF. In DNA, the CDR3 is TGTGCCAGCAGTTCGCGACAGGGAAGCAATCAGCCCCAGCATTTT. The rearrangement joins TRBV12-3 or TRBV12-4 to TRBJ1-5; 7 bases line up with TRBD1. The CDR3 totals 15 residues. V lost 4 bases, J lost 1 base, and 4 bases stayed unmatched.

This chain links TRBV7-2 with TRBJ1-4; tentatively, D is TRBD1 (6 bases). Germline V gene data show CDR1 as SGHTA and CDR2 as FQGNSA. CDR3 length: 15 residues. V was clipped by 5 bases and J by 3 bases, with 13 bases between them. CDR3 amino acids: CASSTRQASNEKLFF. The CDR3, as DNA: TGTGCCAGCAGCACTCGACAGGCGTCTAATGAAAAACTGTTTTTT. The variable domain in full, with the rest retrieved from reference TRBV7-2 and TRBJ1-4, is GAGVSQSPSNKVTEKGKDVELRCDPISGHTALYWYRQSLGQGLEFLIYFQGNSAPDKSGLPSDRFSAERTGGSVSTLTIQRTQQEDSAVYLCASSTRQASNEKLFFGSGTQLSVL.

This clonotype was seen many times. The CDR3 reads CASSRQGTYGYTF. As DNA, the CDR3 is TGTGCCAGCAGTAGACAGGGCACCTATGGCTACACCTTC. The chain employs TRBV28 and TRBJ1-2; 7 nucleotides line up with TRBD1. Germline CDR1 reads MDHEN; CDR2 reads SYDVKM. The CDR3 spans 13 residues. The trim removed 5 bases at V and 4 bases at J, leaving 4 bases unmatched.

By sample fraction, this clonotype is large. This chain connects TRBV5-1 to TRBJ2-1; 7 nucleotides line up with TRBD2. V was pared by 2 bases and J by 4 bases, with 3 bases of the junction left unmatched. The CDR3 is 14 amino acids. The germline V gene encodes CDR1 SGHRS and CDR2 YFSETQ. The CDR3 coding sequence is TGCGCCAGCAGCTTTGGGGGAGGGTACAATGAGCAGTTCTTC. It is translated as CASSFGGGYNEQFF.

In this sample, this clonotype turned up many times. The chain couples TRBV10-3 to TRBJ2-3, with D hard to call. CDR1 is ENHRY, CDR2 SYGVKD, per germline. Trimming shortened V by 5 bases and J by 3 bases, and 3 bases separated the two germline ends. CDR3 length: 11 amino acids. The DNA of the CDR3 is TGTGCCATCAGTTTAACAGATACGCAGTATTTT. Protein product: CAISLTDTQYF.

V is TRBV15 and J is TRBJ2-1; D is possibly TRBD2 (5 bases). The CDR3 loop spans 14 amino acids. Trimming took 0 bases from V and 6 from J, leaving 9 bases between them. Germline V CDR1 and CDR2: LNHNV, YYDKDF (reference sequence). The CDR3 is CATSREASPNEQFF. The CDR3 DNA sequence: TGTGCCACCAGCAGAGAGGCTAGCCCCAATGAGCAGTTCTTC.

This chain uses TRBV5-1 with TRBJ2-1; TRBD2 aligns across 8 bases. The CDR3 runs 14 residues. V shed 4 bases and J 9 bases; nucleotides not matched to a gene: 9. The germline gives CDR1 SGHRS, CDR2 YFSETQ. CDR3 protein: CASSLSGSGIEQFF. As DNA, the CDR3 is TGCGCCAGCAGCCTCAGCGGGAGCGGTATTGAGCAGTTCTTC. Complete variable domain (other parts from reference TRBV5-1 and TRBJ2-1): KAGVTQTPRYLIKTRGQQVTLSCSPISGHRSVSWYQQTPGQGLQFLFEYFSETQRNKGNFPGRFSGRQFSNSRSEMNVSTLELGDSALYLCASSLSGSGIEQFFGPGTRLTVL.

This clonotype was counted a few times. CDR3 sequence (DNA): TGTGCCAGCAGTTTTTATGGGCCCTCTGGGGCCAACGTCCTGACTTTC. This codes for CASSFYGPSGANVLTF. The chain recombines TRBV12-3 or TRBV12-4 with TRBJ2-6; no firm D call. Between the trimmed V and J ends, which lost 3 bases and 0 bases, there was a span of 9 bases. This CDR3 comprises 16 residues.

V and J are TRBV7-9 and TRBJ1-2, with D maybe TRBD1 (5 bases). Trimming cost V 5 bases and J 1 base, with 8 bases left between them. Per the germline V gene, CDR1 is SEHNR and CDR2 is FQNEAQ (reference sequence). This CDR3 has 13 residues. Written as DNA, the CDR3 is TGTGCCAGCAGCGGGGCCATTAACTATGGCTACACCTTC. Its translation: CASSGAINYGYTF.

The CDR3 DNA sequence: TGTGCCAGTAGTACGGCAGGGGGCCTAAGAGCGAAACTGTTTTTT. Translated, it gives CASSTAGGLRAKLFF. The chain couples TRBV19 to TRBJ1-4; 8 nucleotides line up with TRBD1. Germline assignment: CDR1 LNHDA and CDR2 SQIVND (reference sequence). V gave up 4 bases and J gave up 11 bases; unmatched junction bases: 12. The CDR3 is 15 residues long. The complete variable domain, with remaining parts taken from reference TRBV19 and TRBJ1-4, reads DGGITQSPKYLFRKEGQNVTLSCEQNLNHDAMYWYRQDPGQGLRLIYYSQIVNDFQKGDIAEGYSVSREKKESFPLTVTSAQKNPTAFYLCASSTAGGLRAKLFFGSGTQLSVL.

This clonotype was recorded a few times. The chain recombines TRBV7-9 with TRBJ2-7, with D possibly being TRBD1 (6 bases). The CDR3 has 14 amino acids. The V gene's germline CDR1 is SEHNR and CDR2 FQNEAQ (reference sequence). V was trimmed by 5 bases and J by 0 bases, leaving 11 bases between them. The CDR3 DNA follows: TGTGCCAGCAGCCAAGGACAGCACTCCTACGAGCAGTACTTC. It is translated as CASSQGQHSYEQYF.

This clonotype was picked up many times. The gene calls are TRBV5-1 and TRBJ1-4; D uncertain. Trimming removed 4 bases at V and 0 bases at J, with 13 bases between. CDR3 length: 16 amino acids. Germline lookup yields CDR1 SGHRS and CDR2 YFSETQ. CDR3 DNA sequence: TGCGCCAGCAGCCTTCGAGTCGGAGCAACTAATGAAAAACTGTTTTTT. Its translation: CASSLRVGATNEKLFF.

Details on this clonotype: Likely a read error: the CDR3 ends without its conserved phenylalanine or tryptophan. The rearrangement links TRBV11-2 to TRBJ1-1; D unclear. The germline V gene has CDR1 SGHAT and CDR2 FQNNGV. The CDR3 length is 11 residues. Trimming shortened V by 0 bases and J by 9 bases, and 5 bases separated the two germline ends. CDR3 nucleotides: TGTGCCAGCAGCTTAGATGTCAAAGCTTTCTCT. Amino acids: CASSLDVKAFS.

The chain is built from TRBV6-5 and TRBJ2-5; TRBD2 is a possible D gene (7 bases). This CDR3 spans 17 amino acids. The V end lost 3 bases, the J end lost 9 bases, and 26 bases lay between the germline ends. From germline, CDR1 is MNHEY and CDR2 SVGAGI. Written as DNA, the CDR3 is TGTGCCAGCAGTTATAGGTCCGGGCCGCGGGGGCCTGAGGCCCAGTACTTC. Translated, it gives CASSYRSGPRGPEAQYF.

The rearrangement joins TRBV6-1 to TRBJ2-2, with 8 bases matching TRBD2. The CDR3 has 16 residues. V lost 7 bases and J lost 0; bases outside the gene matches: 7. Germline CDR1 MNHNS, CDR2 SASEGT. The CDR3 is CASTKLAGPNTGELFF. CDR3 coding DNA: TGTGCCAGCACCAAATTAGCGGGGCCGAACACCGGGGAGCTGTTTTTT.

The V gene is TRBV20-1, the J gene TRBJ2-1; 7 bases fit TRBD2. Unmatched junction bases numbered 7, after V lost 1 base and J lost 4 bases. CDR1 is DFQATT, CDR2 SNEGSKA, per germline (reference sequence). This CDR3 is built from 15 residues. The CDR3 spells CSARGFGDYYNEQFF. In DNA, the CDR3 is TGCAGTGCTAGAGGGTTTGGGGACTATTACAATGAGCAGTTCTTC.

The chain is built from TRBV20-1 and TRBJ2-5, with 11 bases fitting TRBD1. There are 14 residues in the CDR3. V shed 5 bases and J 5 bases; nucleotides not matched to a gene: 7. The germline gives CDR1 DFQATT, CDR2 SNEGSKA (reference sequence). The CDR3: CSAEGQGEWETQYF. For the CDR3, the DNA is TGCAGTGCTGAGGGACAGGGGGAATGGGAGACCCAGTACTTC.

V is TRBV10-3 and J is TRBJ2-7, with 13 bases fitting TRBD2. Germline CDR1 is ENHRY and CDR2 is SYGVKD. With 2 bases clipped from V and 4 bases from J, the junction kept 2 bases outside the gene matches. The CDR3 loop spans 15 amino acids. The CDR3 loop reads CAISETSGRGYEQYF. As DNA, the CDR3 is TGTGCCATCAGTGAGACTAGCGGGAGGGGATACGAGCAGTACTTC.